One sample yielded the 10 T cell receptor beta chains listed below, sequenced in a study of T cells in Graves' hyperthyroidism and ophthalmopathy. The investigators amplified TCR beta CDR3 regions from RNA transcripts. The HTBI primer set was used in a first-round RT-PCR of the TCR CDR3. Via MiXCR, TCRdb re-called the multiplex PCR reads, giving one row per CDR3 protein. The sample has roughly 380,000 distinct CDR3 sequences, 19% seen once. What was sequenced was blood. These TCRs come from a woman under 30 with Graves' hyperthyroidism.

Ten or more counts support this clonotype. Here the CDR3 reads CASSRSPTSHEQYF. The CDR3 region has the DNA TGTGCCAGCAGCCGTTCCCCCACATCGCACGAGCAGTACTTC. The rearrangement links TRBV12-3 or TRBV12-4 to TRBJ2-7; no firm D call. The CDR3 totals 14 residues. Trimming shortened V by 6 bases and J by 5 bases, and 17 bases separated the two germline ends.

This clonotype was recorded many times. A much larger clone lies one base from this, so it may be a read error. The rearrangement links TRBV7-9 to TRBJ1-1; D is perhaps TRBD1 (6 bases). Germline V gene data show CDR1 as SEHNR and CDR2 as FQNEAQ (reference sequence). The CDR3 totals 14 residues. This CDR3 reads CASSLAGGNTEASF. The CDR3 DNA reads as TGTGCCAGCAGCTTAGCAGGGGGAAACACTGAAGCTTCCTTT.

This clonotype was observed at least ten times. The chain has TRBV28 and TRBJ1-2; no reliable D call. CDR3 size: 14 residues. V was cut by 3 bases and J by 4 bases, with 12 bases left in between. The germline V gene has CDR1 MDHEN and CDR2 SYDVKM. The CDR3 loop reads CASSLRGMLYGYTF. For the CDR3, the DNA is TGTGCCAGCAGTTTGCGAGGGATGCTCTATGGCTACACCTTC.

In this sample, this clonotype turned up many times. The rearrangement links TRBV6-1 to TRBJ1-5, with D perhaps TRBD1 (5 bases). V lost 1 base and J lost 4, with 8 bases in between. Germline V CDR1 and CDR2: MNHNS, SASEGT. The CDR3 contains 14 residues. The DNA of the CDR3 is TGTGCCAGCAGTGAAGTTGGGGGAAATCAGCCCCAGCATTTT. It codes for CASSEVGGNQPQHF.

At least ten counts were recorded for this clonotype. The chain links TRBV28 to TRBJ1-2; a possible D gene is TRBD1 (6 bases). CDR1 is MDHEN, CDR2 SYDVKM, per germline. CDR3 length equals 13 residues. Trimming stripped 6 bases from V and 6 bases from J, with 14 bases between. This CDR3 is CASRRGTLDGYTF. The CDR3 coding sequence is TGTGCCAGCAGACGCGGGACACTGGATGGCTACACCTTC.

This clonotype showed up many times. The J gene is TRBJ1-2, the V gene TRBV12-3 or TRBV12-4; maybe TRBD1 (5 bases). The CDR3 is 17 amino acids. Deletions cut 0 bases from V and 8 bases from J, with 22 bases between. CDR3 loop: CASSLARGYLGRDGYTF. The CDR3 DNA follows: TGTGCCAGCAGTTTAGCGCGGGGGTACCTTGGGCGGGACGGCTACACCTTC.

This clonotype showed up many times. The chain uses TRBV7-8 and TRBJ1-2; D is ambiguous. Between the trimmed V and J ends, which lost 1 base and 8 bases, there was a span of 8 bases. The CDR3 runs 12 residues. Germline lookup yields CDR1 SGHVS and CDR2 FQNEAQ. DNA of the CDR3: TGTGCCAGCAGCTTAGTTGTCGAGGGCTACACCTTC. It encodes CASSLVVEGYTF. Supplemented by reference TRBV7-8 and TRBJ1-2, the full variable domain reads GAGVSQSPRYKVAKRGQDVALRCDPISGHVSLFWYQQALGQGPEFLTYFQNEAQLDKSGLPSDRFFAERPEGSVSTLKIQRTQQEDSAVYLCASSLVVEGYTFGSGTRLTVV.

This clonotype showed up many times. The chain combines TRBV6-4 with TRBJ1-1, with D possibly matching TRBD1 (5 bases). The germline gives CDR1 MRHNA, CDR2 SNTAGT. CDR3 length: 15 amino acids. V was clipped by 0 bases and J by 3 bases, with 11 bases between them. CDR3 sequence: CASSDSGDYDTEAFF. The CDR3 DNA reads TGTGCCAGCAGTGACTCAGGGGATTACGACACTGAAGCTTTCTTT.

This clonotype was observed at least ten times. The chain links TRBV28 to TRBJ1-2; 9 bases fit TRBD1. Germline CDR1 and CDR2: MDHEN and SYDVKM. V dropped 7 bases and J dropped 4; count of bases not matched to a gene: 7. This CDR3 comprises 14 residues. The CDR3 reads CASTSGQGTYGYTF. The CDR3 region has the DNA TGTGCCAGCACCTCGGGACAGGGCACCTATGGCTACACCTTC.

This clonotype has just a few counts. This rearrangement joins TRBV20-1 to TRBJ1-5; possible D gene TRBD1, 5 bases. The V gene lost 5 bases and the J gene lost 0 bases, with 11 bases spanning the gap. The CDR3 covers 14 residues. The germline gives CDR1 DFQATT, CDR2 SNEGSKA (reference sequence). The DNA for the CDR3 is TGCAGTGCTCCGTTGACAGATAGCAATCAGCCCCAGCATTTT. Protein product: CSAPLTDSNQPQHF.